Below are 25 T cell receptor beta chains sequenced from a single sample in a study of blood T cell repertoires in COVID-19. Using immunoSEQ multiplex PCR, the repertoire was profiled, and TCRdb retains in-frame clones only, with some absent. The sample holds 200,000 to 300,000 clones; just over 85% are singletons and the top ten take roughly 1.4%. Sequencing was performed on peripheral blood. Every receptor here comes from a man older than 75 with acute or convalescent COVID-19.

The V and J genes are TRBV19 and TRBJ2-2; the match to TRBD1 covers 8 bases. This CDR3 is built from 16 residues. The V segment lost 4 bases and the J segment 4 bases; nucleotides outside the gene matches: 8. Germline CDR1 and CDR2: LNHDA and SQIVND (reference sequence). The CDR3 region has the DNA TGTGCCAGTAGTAGGACGACAGGGGTGCTCACCGGGGAGCTGTTTTTT. It yields the protein CASSRTTGVLTGELFF.

The chain uses TRBV28 and TRBJ1-4; the D gene is possibly TRBD1 (5 bases). This CDR3 comprises 14 residues. CDR1 and CDR2 from the germline V gene are MDHEN and SYDVKM. V dropped 7 bases and J dropped 4 bases, with 13 bases sitting between them. The CDR3 here is CASTGGALNEKLFF. For the CDR3, the DNA is TGTGCCAGCACGGGCGGGGCCCTTAATGAAAAACTGTTTTTT.

Notes on this clone: Other nucleotide sequences in the sample specify the same CDR3. This chain joins TRBV5-6 and TRBJ1-3; possible D gene TRBD1, 6 bases. Germline assignment: CDR1 SGHDT and CDR2 YYEEEE. The length of the CDR3 is 16 residues. The V end was cut by 1 base, the J end by 2 bases, with 13 bases between. CDR3 loop: CASSLRGIQAGNTIYF. The CDR3 nucleotides read TGTGCCAGCAGCTTGAGGGGGATTCAAGCTGGAAACACCATATATTTT.

The chain joins TRBV5-5 to TRBJ2-1; TRBD2 agrees at 10 bases. Germline V lookup: CDR1 SGHKS, CDR2 YYEKEE (reference sequence). The CDR3 loop spans 16 amino acids. V lost 0 bases and J lost 2; bases outside the gene matches: 2. The CDR3 protein is CASSLGSGGAYNEQFF. CDR3 DNA sequence: TGTGCCAGCAGCTTGGGGAGCGGGGGGGCCTACAATGAGCAGTTCTTC. Combining the CDR3 with reference TRBV5-5 and TRBJ2-1 gives the whole variable domain DAGVTQSPTHLIKTRGQQVTLRCSPISGHKSVSWYQQVLGQGPQFIFQYYEKEERGRGNFPDRFSARQFPNYSSELNVNALLLGDSALYLCASSLGSGGAYNEQFFGPGTRLTVL.

The V call is TRBV9, the J call TRBJ2-1; TRBD2 matches at 12 bases. The germline CDR1 and CDR2 sequences are SGDLS and YYNGEE. Unmatched junction bases numbered 5, after V lost 0 bases and J lost 7 bases. This CDR3 has 16 amino acids. The CDR3 region is CASSVGGTSGLNEQFF. DNA for the CDR3: TGTGCCAGCAGCGTAGGCGGGACTAGCGGGCTAAATGAGCAGTTCTTC.

This chain uses TRBV29-1 with TRBJ2-1, with 12 bases identical to TRBD2. This CDR3 region has 13 residues. V lost 6 bases to trimming and J lost 6 bases; unmatched junction nucleotides: 3. Germline V gives CDR1 SQVTM, CDR2 ANQGSEA. In DNA, the CDR3 is TGCAGCGTCCGGACTAGCGGGGCCAATGAGCAGTTCTTC. Its protein is CSVRTSGANEQFF.

The chain is built from TRBV7-9 and TRBJ1-4; unclear D gene. Germline lookup yields CDR1 SEHNR and CDR2 FQNEAQ (reference sequence). CDR3 length: 14 residues. Trimming pared 8 bases from V and 0 bases from J, leaving 10 bases between. CDR3 nucleotides: TGTGCCAGCTCAGCGAGGGCAACTAATGAAAAACTGTTTTTT. Translating it yields CASSARATNEKLFF.

The chain is built from TRBV3-1 (or the pseudogene TRBV3-2) and TRBJ2-2; 11 bases line up with TRBD1. This CDR3 region has 17 residues. The V and J ends lost 1 base and 4 bases, in that order; junction bases with no gene match: 5. Germline V lookup: CDR1 LGHDT, CDR2 YNNKEL (reference sequence). CDR3 residues: CASSQARGTGGTGELFF. CDR3 nucleotides: TGTGCCAGCAGCCAAGCCCGGGGGACAGGGGGCACCGGGGAGCTGTTTTTT.

This clone was recorded a few times. The chain is built from TRBV4-3 and TRBJ1-2; D uncertain. Germline lookup yields CDR1 LGHNA and CDR2 YSLEER. Trimming shortened V by 3 bases and J by 3 bases, and 5 bases separated the two germline ends. This CDR3 spans 12 amino acids. The CDR3 sequence: CASSHGDYGYTF. The CDR3 nucleotides read TGCGCCAGCAGCCACGGAGACTATGGCTACACCTTC.

The rearrangement uses TRBV18 and TRBJ2-3, with TRBD1 as a possible D gene (6 bases). CDR1 KGHSH and CDR2 LQKENI come from the germline V gene. Deletions cut 8 bases from V and 0 bases from J, with 12 bases between. The CDR3 has 14 amino acids. In nucleotides, the CDR3 is TGTGCCAGCGCGAGGGGGTATAGCACAGATACGCAGTATTTT. It is translated as CASARGYSTDTQYF. Complete variable domain (other parts from reference TRBV18 and TRBJ2-3): NAGVMQNPRHLVRRRGQEARLRCSPMKGHSHVYWYRQLPEEGLKFMVYLQKENIIDESGMPKERFSAEFPKEGPSILRIQQVVRGDSAAYFCASARGYSTDTQYFGPGTRLTVL.

The chain couples TRBV7-9 to TRBJ2-3, with 14 bases fitting TRBD2. Losses at the gene ends were 5 bases for V and 2 bases for J; bases not matched to a gene: 9. The germline CDR1 and CDR2 sequences are SEHNR and FQNEAQ (reference sequence). There are 18 residues in the CDR3. The CDR3 nucleotides read TGTGCCAGCAGCGGGACTAGCGGGGGCCCCACACTCACAGATACGCAGTATTTT. The encoded protein is CASSGTSGGPTLTDTQYF.

This chain connects TRBV6-5 to TRBJ1-4; D might be TRBD1 (5 bases). The CDR3 spans 15 residues. Trimming stripped 2 bases from V and 7 bases from J, with 14 bases between. Germline CDR1 MNHEY, CDR2 SVGAGI. CDR3 nucleotides: TGTGCCAGCAGTTACCGGAGGACCGGGGGTGAAAAACTGTTTTTT. Encoded protein: CASSYRRTGGEKLFF.

The sample holds one count of this clone. This chain links TRBV28 with TRBJ2-4, with D possibly TRBD2 on 6 matching bases. V was cut by 3 bases and J by 2 bases, with 8 bases left in between. This CDR3 is built from 14 residues. CDR1 is MDHEN, CDR2 SYDVKM, per germline. This chain's CDR3 is CASSLGGPKNIQYF. CDR3 DNA: TGTGCCAGCAGTTTGGGGGGACCCAAAAACATTCAGTACTTC.

V gene TRBV28 combines with J gene TRBJ1-5, with D unclear. The CDR3 has 11 amino acids. Germline V lookup: CDR1 MDHEN, CDR2 SYDVKM. V was shortened by 6 bases and J by 11 bases, with 11 bases between the two germline ends. The CDR3 sequence is CASREKGAQHF. CDR3 nucleotide sequence: TGTGCCAGCAGAGAAAAGGGAGCCCAGCATTTT.

V is TRBV11-3 and J is TRBJ2-7, with 11 bases that match TRBD2. V was clipped by 2 bases and J by 5 bases; unmatched bases: 5. The CDR3 is 15 residues long. CDR1 SGHNT and CDR2 YENEEA come from the germline V gene. DNA of the CDR3: TGTGCCAGCAGCTTAAATAGCGGGAGGGCCGACGAGCAGTACTTC. Amino acid sequence: CASSLNSGRADEQYF.

The rearrangement joins TRBV7-2 to TRBJ2-3; 13 bases fit TRBD2. Germline CDR1 SGHTA, CDR2 FQGNSA. The CDR3 totals 19 residues. J was trimmed by 1 base and V by 5 bases; bases with no gene match: 12. CDR3 DNA sequence: TGTGCCAGCAGCAGACTAGCGGGGGGACGGGTTGGAGGCACAGATACGCAGTATTTT. Residues: CASSRLAGGRVGGTDTQYF. The complete variable domain, with remaining parts taken from reference TRBV7-2 and TRBJ2-3, reads GAGVSQSPSNKVTEKGKDVELRCDPISGHTALYWYRQSLGQGLEFLIYFQGNSAPDKSGLPSDRFSAERTGGSVSTLTIQRTQQEDSAVYLCASSRLAGGRVGGTDTQYFGPGTRLTVL.

This clone was recorded a few times. The rearrangement joins TRBV7-9 to TRBJ1-3, with 8 bases fitting TRBD1. The CDR3 sequence is 15 residues long. Germline V lookup: CDR1 SEHNR, CDR2 FQNEAQ (reference sequence). Trimming cost V 4 bases and J 4 bases; bases outside gene matches: 6. The chain's CDR3 is CASSSTGGRGNTIYF. The CDR3 region has the DNA TGTGCCAGCAGCTCTACAGGGGGGAGAGGAAACACCATATATTTT.

This chain uses TRBV2 with TRBJ1-3; 8 nucleotides match TRBD1. V was clipped by 6 bases and J by 2 bases; unmatched bases: 6. This CDR3 comprises 15 residues. CDR1 and CDR2 from the germline V gene are SNHLY and FYNNEI. The CDR3 bases are TGTGCCAGCAGCGAGGACAGGGCAGCTGGAAACACCATATATTTT. This codes for CASSEDRAAGNTIYF.

This clone was detected a few times. The CDR3 spells CASSETGSNTEAFF. CDR3 nucleotides: TGTGCCAGCAGCGAAACAGGGTCGAACACTGAAGCTTTCTTT. The V and J genes are TRBV9 and TRBJ1-1, with a possible D match to TRBD1 (6 bases). Trimming removed 3 bases from V and 1 base from J, with 10 bases in between. The CDR3 contains 14 residues. The germline V gene encodes CDR1 SGDLS and CDR2 YYNGEE. Full variable domain (outside the CDR3, taken from reference TRBV9 and TRBJ1-1): DSGVTQTPKHLITATGQRVTLRCSPRSGDLSVYWYQQSLDQGLQFLIQYYNGEERAKGNILERFSAQQFPDLHSELNLSSLELGDSALYFCASSETGSNTEAFFGQGTRLTVV.

This chain links TRBV6-5 with TRBJ1-2; 8 nucleotides agree with TRBD1. Germline trimming cut 5 bases from V and 6 bases from J; bases unmatched to any gene: 5. Germline V gene lookup returns CDR1 MNHEY and CDR2 SVGAGI. The length of the CDR3 is 13 residues. CDR3 in DNA: TGTGCCAGCAGTAGGACAGGGAGAGATGGCTACACCTTC. Translation: CASSRTGRDGYTF.

Concerning this clone: The same CDR3 arises from other DNA sequences in this sample as well. The chain employs TRBV6-6 and TRBJ1-5, with 8 bases matching TRBD1. The germline CDR1 and CDR2 sequences are MNHNY and SVGAGI (reference sequence). The CDR3 sequence is 13 residues long. V shed 8 bases and J 3 bases; nucleotides not matched to a gene: 3. CDR3 sequence: CASWTGLNQPQHF. The DNA of the CDR3 is TGTGCCAGCTGGACAGGGCTCAATCAGCCCCAGCATTTT.

V is TRBV11-2 and J is TRBJ1-1; 7 bases fit TRBD1. The junction had 3 bases not matched to a gene; V was cut back by 4 bases and J by 4 bases. Germline CDR1 and CDR2: SGHAT and FQNNGV. The CDR3 contains 13 residues. The CDR3 DNA follows: TGTGCCAGCAGCTCACAGGGGTCCACTGAAGCTTTCTTT. Its protein is CASSSQGSTEAFF.

The chain joins TRBV7-3 to TRBJ2-2, with 12 bases matching TRBD2. The germline gives CDR1 SGHTA, CDR2 FQGTGA. V lost 4 bases and J lost 1; bases outside the gene matches: 1. This CDR3 spans 16 amino acids. CDR3 residues: CASSSGLAGNTGELFF. The CDR3 DNA follows: TGTGCCAGCAGCTCGGGACTAGCGGGGAACACCGGGGAGCTGTTTTTT.

V gene TRBV6-6 combines with J gene TRBJ2-1; no clear D gene. V lost 8 bases and J lost 0, with 11 bases in between. The CDR3 is made up of 14 amino acids. The germline CDR1 and CDR2 sequences are MNHNY and SVGAGI (reference sequence). This chain's CDR3 is CASEASDSYNEQFF. CDR3 sequence (DNA): TGTGCCAGCGAGGCCTCGGACTCCTACAATGAGCAGTTCTTC.

The gene calls are TRBV19 and TRBJ1-1; a weak D match, TRBD1 (5 bases). V lost 7 bases, J lost 4 bases, and 13 bases lay in between. This CDR3 region has 13 residues. Germline V lookup: CDR1 LNHDA, CDR2 SQIVND (reference sequence). CDR3 amino acids: CASTPIGGTEAFF. The CDR3 nucleotides are TGTGCCAGTACCCCGATCGGGGGCACTGAAGCTTTCTTT.